This note documents a single T cell receptor beta chain sequence. Original handling: Amplification from reference gene primers served as the basis for estimated nucleated cell counts. Measured with immunoSEQ multiplex PCR; TCRdb has only the in-frame clones, and not every one. For V, J and clone size, that table is used; D and trimming come from the DNA. The data hold about 75,000 clones, with about nine tenths observed a single time. This record belongs to a study of blood T cell repertoires in COVID-19. As for the study in general: There were acute and convalescent COVID-19 samples, and they came from the United States, Italy and Spain. From T cells, B-cell-depleted T cells, or PBMCs came the material, which was cDNA or gDNA.

Germline values: CDR1 MNHEY, CDR2 SVGEGT. The CDR3 consists of 19 residues. Germline trimming cut 6 bases from V and 5 bases from J; bases unmatched to any gene: 23. The material sequenced was peripheral blood. The chain carries TRBV6-2 or TRBV6-3 and TRBJ1-1; TRBD1 matches at 8 bases. This receptor was obtained from a human donor in a cohort sampled during active COVID-19. The CDR3 loop is CASSSTGGLPPARGTEAFF. For the CDR3, the DNA is TGTGCCAGCAGCTCTACAGGGGGGTTGCCCCCCGCACGAGGAACTGAAGCTTTCTTT.